These 7 T cell receptor beta chains came from one sample sequenced in a study of Graves' ophthalmopathy and Graves' hyperthyroidism. RNA transcripts were the template, and TCR beta CDR3 regions were amplified from them. HTBI-primed RT-PCR formed the first round, and a multiplex PCR formed the second. TCRdb re-derived calls from the multiplex PCR reads in MiXCR, one entry per CDR3 protein. In the table there are around 1.1 million distinct CDR3 sequences, about 35% of which are singletons. Sample: peripheral blood or thyroid tissue (not recorded which). These receptors were taken from an adult man with Graves' hyperthyroidism.

This clonotype occurred many times. The chain links TRBV20-1 to TRBJ1-4; D may be TRBD1 (6 bases). Germline CDR1 reads DFQATT; CDR2 reads SNEGSKA (reference sequence). This CDR3 contains 11 residues. With 5 bases removed from V and 12 bases from J, the gap between germline ends came to 13 bases. CDR3 protein: CSAEDSEELFF. The CDR3 bases are TGCAGTGCTGAGGACAGTGAGGAACTGTTTTTT.

The V call is TRBV5-1, the J call TRBJ2-7; D tentatively fits TRBD1 or TRBD2 (5 bases each). This CDR3 spans 15 amino acids. V shed 7 bases and J shed 6 bases, with 23 bases lying between them. CDR1 and CDR2 (germline): SGHRS, YFSETQ. The CDR3 loop reads CASVGGGKGYGEQYF. CDR3 nucleotides: TGCGCCAGCGTTGGTGGGGGAAAGGGCTACGGCGAGCAGTACTTC.

This clonotype was observed many times. The chain carries TRBV5-1 and TRBJ1-2; D not certain. V lost 4 bases and J 7 bases, leaving 11 bases between the germline ends. This CDR3 has 12 residues. Germline V gives CDR1 SGHRS, CDR2 YFSETQ. CDR3 bases: TGCGCCAGCAGCCCAAGGGATTCTGGCTACACCTTC. Residues: CASSPRDSGYTF.

In its sample, this clonotype was seen many times. The V gene is TRBV20-1, the J gene TRBJ2-7; D might be TRBD1 (5 bases). CDR3 length equals 13 residues. Germline assignment: CDR1 DFQATT and CDR2 SNEGSKA (reference sequence). Trimming cost V 0 bases and J 3 bases, with 9 bases left between them. CDR3 protein: CSARDLQGYEQYF. DNA of the CDR3: TGCAGTGCTAGAGATCTCCAGGGCTACGAGCAGTACTTC.

This clonotype came up many times. The chain combines TRBV2 with TRBJ1-4; 8 positions match TRBD1. This CDR3 spans 12 amino acids. CDR1 and CDR2 from the germline V gene are SNHLY and FYNNEI. After removal of 8 bases from V and 6 bases from J, the junction contained 2 bases not matched to a gene. CDR3 sequence reads: CASQTGDEKLFF. In nucleotides, the CDR3 is TGTGCCAGCCAGACAGGGGATGAAAAACTGTTTTTT.

This clonotype has ten or more counts. The chain couples TRBV7-2 to TRBJ1-2, with D unresolved. Germline V gene lookup returns CDR1 SGHTA and CDR2 FQGNSA. There are 13 residues in the CDR3. The V and J ends lost 1 base and 4 bases respectively, with 7 bases between them. The chain's CDR3 is CASSLVTGYGYTF. The DNA of the CDR3 is TGTGCCAGCAGCTTAGTTACGGGCTATGGCTACACCTTC. Complete variable domain (other parts from reference TRBV7-2 and TRBJ1-2): GAGVSQSPSNKVTEKGKDVELRCDPISGHTALYWYRQSLGQGLEFLIYFQGNSAPDKSGLPSDRFSAERTGGSVSTLTIQRTQQEDSAVYLCASSLVTGYGYTFGSGTRLTVV.

This clonotype was counted many times. The chain is built from TRBV7-2 and TRBJ2-7, with 7 positions matching TRBD2. With 1 base clipped from V and 1 base from J, the junction kept 4 bases outside the gene matches. The CDR3 spans 15 residues. Germline V gene lookup returns CDR1 SGHTA and CDR2 FQGNSA. CDR3 loop: CASSLGSGFSYEQYF. CDR3 bases: TGTGCCAGCAGCTTAGGTAGCGGGTTTTCCTACGAGCAGTACTTC.